These 30 T cell receptor beta chains came from one sample sequenced in a study of T cell repertoires in cytomegalovirus infection. TCRdb reanalysed the reads using MiXCR and keeps one entry per CDR3 protein. This sample has under 800,000 distinct CDR3 sequences, with 20% to 25% found just once. Material: CD8+ T cells from PBMCs. These receptors all come from a human donor in good health (CMV status not recorded). Some clones in this sample may be carry-over from other donors' samples.

This chain connects TRBV7-9 to TRBJ1-2, with a tentative D call TRBD1 (5 bases). This CDR3 contains 14 residues. V was pared by 5 bases and J by 4 bases, with 14 bases between. Germline assignment: CDR1 SEHNR and CDR2 FQNEAQ (reference sequence). The CDR3 sequence is CASSTTGTTYGYTF. The CDR3 bases are TGTGCCAGCAGCACTACCGGGACGACCTATGGCTACACCTTC.

V is TRBV7-4 and J is TRBJ1-3, with unresolved D. The ends were cut back, 8 bases at V and 0 bases at J, with 8 bases in the middle. CDR3 length equals 13 residues. Germline lookup yields CDR1 SGHVT and CDR2 SQSDAQ. As DNA, the CDR3 is TGTGCCAGCCCCGGGGTCTCTGGAAACACCATATATTTT. It yields the protein CASPGVSGNTIYF. Full variable domain (remainder filled in from reference TRBV7-4 and TRBJ1-3): GAGVSQSPRYKVAKRGRDVALRCDSISGHVTLYWYRQTLGQGSEVLTYSQSDAQRDKSGRPSGRFSAERPERSVSTLKIQRTEQGDSAVYLCASPGVSGNTIYFGEGSWLTVV.

This clonotype appeared many times. The V and J genes are TRBV5-4 and TRBJ2-3; 10 nucleotides agree with TRBD2. This CDR3 contains 14 residues. Germline lookup yields CDR1 SGHNT and CDR2 YYREEE (reference sequence). The V and J ends lost 4 bases and 3 bases, in that order; junction bases with no gene match: 2. The CDR3 DNA follows: TGTGCCAGCAGCCTGGGACTAGCGACAGATACGCAGTATTTT. Protein product: CASSLGLATDTQYF.

This clonotype was counted only a few times. The chain recombines TRBV7-8 with TRBJ2-7; D is ambiguous. Germline lookup yields CDR1 SGHVS and CDR2 FQNEAQ. V lost 5 bases and J 7 bases, leaving 18 bases between the germline ends. This CDR3 is 14 amino acids long. CDR3 residues: CASSGEADLGEQYV. CDR3 DNA: TGTGCCAGCAGCGGAGAGGCGGACCTCGGGGAGCAGTACGTC.

This clonotype turned up a few times. The genes are TRBV27 and TRBJ1-1; possibly TRBD1 for D (5 bases). CDR3 length: 14 amino acids. Germline V lookup: CDR1 MNHEY, CDR2 SMNVEV (reference sequence). V was cut by 6 bases and J by 3 bases, with 14 bases left in between. This CDR3 reads CASRPIQGYTEAFF. In DNA, the CDR3 is TGTGCCAGCAGGCCAATCCAGGGTTACACTGAAGCTTTCTTT.

This sequence joins TRBV4-1 and TRBJ2-5; a possible D gene is TRBD1 (7 bases). This CDR3 has 19 residues. Germline assignment: CDR1 MGHRA and CDR2 YSYEKL. The germline V and J ends were trimmed by 3 bases and 3 bases, with 26 bases remaining between them. CDR3 nucleotide sequence: TGCGCCAGCAGCCACGCGGGGACGGCGGCCAGGGGGGTGGAAGAGACCCAGTACTTC. Translated, it gives CASSHAGTAARGVEETQYF.

The chain uses TRBV6-1 and TRBJ1-2; no firm D call. This CDR3 region has 11 residues. V was cut by 6 bases and J by 6 bases, with 8 bases left in between. The germline gives CDR1 MNHNS, CDR2 SASEGT. CDR3 region: CASRSADGYTF. For the CDR3, the DNA is TGTGCCAGCAGATCGGCAGATGGCTACACCTTC.

The V gene is TRBV6-1, the J gene TRBJ2-7; D is possibly TRBD1 (5 bases). This CDR3 comprises 14 residues. CDR1 and CDR2 (germline): MNHNS, SASEGT. CDR3 DNA sequence: TGTGCCAGCAGTCCGACAGTTAGCTCCTATGAGCAGTACGTC. This gives the protein CASSPTVSSYEQYV.

This clonotype was seen a few times. The chain's CDR3 is CSAPERLSRNPSYNEQFF. In DNA form, the CDR3 reads TGCAGTGCTCCCGAACGTCTTTCTCGGAACCCCTCCTACAATGAGCAGTTCTTC. This chain connects TRBV20-1 to TRBJ2-1; D gene unclear. Germline V gives CDR1 DFQATT, CDR2 SNEGSKA (reference sequence). Trimming stripped 5 bases from V and 0 bases from J, with 23 bases between. This CDR3 comprises 18 residues.

This clonotype has at least ten counts. This chain uses TRBV7-3 with TRBJ1-6; no clear D. The germline V and J ends were trimmed by 1 base and 6 bases, with 10 bases remaining between them. Per the germline V gene, CDR1 is SGHTA and CDR2 is FQGTGA. This CDR3 is 15 amino acids long. CDR3 nucleotide sequence: TGTGCCAGCAGCTTAAACCAGAAGACTAATTCACCCCTCCACTTT. It translates to CASSLNQKTNSPLHF.

This clonotype came up a few times. The chain links TRBV20-1 to TRBJ1-5; maybe TRBD1 (6 bases). Trimming removed 5 bases from V and 1 base from J, with 12 bases in between. The CDR3 runs to 14 residues. Germline V lookup: CDR1 DFQATT, CDR2 SNEGSKA (reference sequence). CDR3 sequence reads: CSAPSQGSNQPQHF. For the CDR3, the DNA is TGCAGTGCTCCTTCCCAGGGGAGCAATCAGCCCCAGCATTTT.

This clonotype was detected a few times. The V call is TRBV24-1, the J call TRBJ2-4, with D hard to call. The CDR3 consists of 16 residues. Germline V lookup: CDR1 KGHDR, CDR2 SFDVKD. The V end was cut by 4 bases, the J end by 1 base, with 13 bases between. CDR3 residues: CATSDQSPEAKNIQYF. In DNA form, the CDR3 reads TGTGCCACCAGTGACCAAAGTCCGGAGGCCAAAAACATTCAGTACTTC.

With respect to this clonotype: A much larger clone lies a single base off, so this may be a read error. The J gene is TRBJ1-1, the V gene TRBV12-3 or TRBV12-4; D is ambiguous. CDR3 length: 15 amino acids. The V end was cut by 7 bases, the J end by 0 bases, with 15 bases between. CDR3 bases: TGTGCCAGCACCCTACTACCGACGGTGAACACTGAAGCTTTCTTT. Residues: CASTLLPTVNTEAFF.

With regard to this clonotype: Mismatch with germline at one junction end may stem from a read error. The chain's CDR3 is CVSSFTAGTSGEYTGELFF. The CDR3 DNA reads TGTGTCAGCAGCTTTACGGCTGGGACTAGCGGGGAATACACCGGGGAGCTGTTTTTT. The rearrangement links TRBV7-6 to TRBJ2-2; 13 bases fit TRBD2. Per the germline V gene, CDR1 is SGHVS and CDR2 is FNYEAQ. The CDR3 is made up of 19 amino acids.

The chain carries TRBV20-1 and TRBJ1-6; 9 bases are shared with TRBD1. With V trimmed by 6 bases and J by 9 bases, 18 bases remained unmatched. CDR1 DFQATT and CDR2 SNEGSKA come from the germline V gene (reference sequence). The CDR3 runs to 17 residues. DNA of the CDR3: TGCAGTGCCATGTTCCGGGGGGACAGGGAATTTAGTTCACCCCTCCACTTT. It translates to CSAMFRGDREFSSPLHF.

Points on this clonotype: At one end, the junction sequence differs from germline, possibly due to a read error. J is TRBJ2-3 and V is TRBV6-4; possible D gene TRBD2, 5 bases. The CDR3 consists of 15 residues. Germline-derived CDR1 and CDR2 are MRHNA and SNTAGT. The CDR3 region is CASCDSGVYGDTQYF. The CDR3, as DNA: TGTGCCAGCTGTGACTCCGGGGTGTATGGGGATACGCAGTATTTT.

This clonotype occurred a few times. The J gene is TRBJ2-7, the V gene TRBV6-2 or TRBV6-3, with a weak D call TRBD1 (6 bases). CDR1 and CDR2 from the germline V gene are MNHEY and SVGEGT. This CDR3 contains 13 residues. Trimming cost V 2 bases and J 1 base, with 6 bases left between them. CDR3 protein: CASSYGTSYEQYV. CDR3 nucleotides: TGTGCCAGCAGTTACGGGACATCCTACGAGCAGTACGTC.

This chain uses TRBV7-6 with TRBJ2-7; TRBD1 aligns across 10 bases. Trimming removed 5 bases from V and 2 bases from J; junction bases left unmatched: 3. This CDR3 is built from 14 residues. Per the germline V gene, CDR1 is SGHVS and CDR2 is FNYEAQ. The CDR3 DNA sequence: TGTGCCAGCAGCGACAGGGGGCCAGCCTACGAGCAGTACTTC. Protein sequence: CASSDRGPAYEQYF.

This clonotype was counted only a few times. CDR3 sequence reads: CAILRVDSGYNEQFF. The CDR3 bases are TGTGCCATCCTTCGGGTGGATTCGGGCTACAATGAGCAGTTCTTC. The chain links TRBV10-3 to TRBJ2-1; D is unresolved. The CDR3 spans 15 residues. Germline V gives CDR1 ENHRY, CDR2 SYGVKD. The V and J ends lost 8 bases and 3 bases respectively, with 17 bases between them.

In its sample, this clonotype was seen a few times. The J gene is TRBJ2-1, the V gene TRBV6-5, with 11 positions matching TRBD2. Germline V CDR1 and CDR2: MNHEY, SVGAGI. The CDR3 covers 13 residues. V dropped 8 bases and J dropped 7; count of bases not matched to a gene: 4. The CDR3 loop is CASGTSGTNEQFF. The CDR3, as DNA: TGTGCCAGCGGGACTAGCGGAACAAATGAGCAGTTCTTC.

This sequence joins TRBV7-6 and TRBJ2-7; 11 bases align to TRBD2. The CDR3 runs to 16 residues. J gave up 7 bases and V 5 bases, and 13 bases lay outside the gene matches. Germline CDR1 is SGHVS and CDR2 is FNYEAQ. This CDR3 is CASSPHQLAGAREQYF. CDR3 in DNA: TGTGCCAGCAGCCCCCACCAACTAGCGGGGGCAAGGGAGCAGTACTTC. Full variable domain (rest looked up from reference TRBV7-6 and TRBJ2-7): GAGVSQSPRYKVTKRGQDVALRCDPISGHVSLYWYRQALGQGPEFLTYFNYEAQQDKSGLPNDRFSAERPEGSISTLTIQRTEQRDSAMYRCASSPHQLAGAREQYFGPGTRLTVT.

This clonotype was seen a handful of times. The chain combines TRBV28 with TRBJ2-2, with 10 bases aligning to TRBD1. Unmatched junction bases numbered 10, after V lost 7 bases and J lost 8 bases. The CDR3 runs to 15 residues. The germline gives CDR1 MDHEN, CDR2 SYDVKM. CDR3 loop: CASTLGQGMEGELFF. CDR3 nucleotide sequence: TGTGCCAGCACCCTGGGACAGGGGATGGAGGGGGAGCTGTTTTTT.

This clonotype showed up many times. The genes are TRBV7-2 and TRBJ2-3; 8 bases line up with TRBD1. The CDR3 length is 17 residues. V lost 6 bases to trimming and J lost 5 bases; unmatched junction nucleotides: 16. Germline CDR1 SGHTA, CDR2 FQGNSA. The CDR3 DNA sequence: TGTGCCAGCAGTTCCAGGGGGCGGGGATCCATCAAAGATACGCAGTATTTT. This gives the protein CASSSRGRGSIKDTQYF.

This clonotype was seen only a few times. J is TRBJ2-7 and V is TRBV12-3 or TRBV12-4; the match to TRBD2 covers 7 bases. This CDR3 is built from 17 residues. The ends lost 7 bases at V and 0 bases at J; junction bases unmatched: 15. CDR3 sequence: CASIPSNGGVLSYEQYF. In DNA form, the CDR3 reads TGTGCCAGCATCCCCTCCAATGGGGGGGTACTCTCCTACGAGCAGTACTTC.

Ten or more counts support this clonotype. This chain connects TRBV27 to TRBJ2-3; 7 bases map to TRBD2. V lost 7 bases to trimming and J lost 3 bases; unmatched junction nucleotides: 7. CDR1 is MNHEY, CDR2 SMNVEV, per germline (reference sequence). The CDR3 runs 14 residues. The DNA of the CDR3 is TGTGCCAGCACCCTCTCGCGGGGGACAGATACGCAGTATTTT. Translated: CASTLSRGTDTQYF.

Only a few counts were recorded for this clonotype. The chain has TRBV28 and TRBJ1-1, with D perhaps matching TRBD1 (5 bases). V lost 4 bases to trimming and J lost 0 bases, with 9 bases between them. This CDR3 comprises 14 residues. Germline V gene data show CDR1 as MDHEN and CDR2 as SYDVKM. Here the CDR3 reads CASSSQAMNTEAFF. Here the CDR3 DNA reads TGTGCCAGCAGTTCACAGGCCATGAACACTGAAGCTTTCTTT.

In this sample, this clonotype turned up a few times. The rearrangement joins TRBV10-1 to TRBJ1-5, with D perhaps matching TRBD1 (5 bases). V dropped 6 bases and J dropped 0 bases, with 15 bases sitting between them. CDR3 length equals 16 residues. Germline CDR1 WNHNN, CDR2 SYGVQD (reference sequence). The CDR3 sequence is CASSVPGRYSNQPQHF. As DNA, the CDR3 is TGCGCCAGCAGCGTCCCGGGACGTTATAGCAATCAGCCCCAGCATTTT.

This clonotype was found many times. J is TRBJ2-5 and V is TRBV12-3 or TRBV12-4; 9 bases line up with TRBD1. J gave up 2 bases and V 7 bases, and 11 bases lay outside the gene matches. The CDR3 consists of 16 residues. CDR3 in amino acids: CASKHLRDRAQETQYF. As DNA, the CDR3 is TGTGCCAGCAAACATCTCCGGGACAGGGCGCAAGAGACCCAGTACTTC.

This clonotype was picked up many times. J is TRBJ1-2 and V is TRBV12-3 or TRBV12-4; tentative D call: TRBD1 (6 bases). Trimming pared 7 bases from V and 4 bases from J, leaving 16 bases between. The CDR3 is 14 amino acids. CDR3 loop: CASTLGGPLYGYTF. The CDR3 region has the DNA TGTGCCAGCACCCTAGGGGGTCCTCTCTATGGCTACACCTTC.

This clonotype was found many times. The V and J genes are TRBV7-2 and TRBJ2-2; D perhaps matches TRBD1 (5 bases). This CDR3 contains 13 residues. V was shortened by 3 bases and J by 5 bases, with 7 bases between the two germline ends. Per germline, CDR1 SGHTA and CDR2 FQGNSA. CDR3 nucleotides: TGTGCCAGCAGCTTCGGACATACCGGGGAGCTGTTTTTT. Translating gives CASSFGHTGELFF. Supplemented by reference TRBV7-2 and TRBJ2-2, the full variable domain reads GAGVSQSPSNKVTEKGKDVELRCDPISGHTALYWYRQSLGQGLEFLIYFQGNSAPDKSGLPSDRFSAERTGGSVSTLTIQRTQQEDSAVYLCASSFGHTGELFFGEGSRLTVL.